This passage covers 18 T cell receptor beta chains from one sample sequenced in a study of T cell responses to AZD1222 COVID-19 vaccine (dated by TCRdb to 2020 to 2022). The sample's time point label, in plain terms: baseline before first vaccination. The library was obtained by the immunoSEQ multiplex PCR assay. TCRdb took this table from immuneACCESS and kept in-frame rearrangements with V and J called. Such tables lack part of the clones; where checked against another copy, unresolved V genes explain under half of the gap, and the rest is unexplained. The sample table shows roughly 110,000 clones, and 75% to 90% are seen once. 3.5% to 4.5% of the sample lies in the top ten. This sample comprised peripheral blood, obtained on day 0 of AZD1222 vaccination. The receptors originated from an adult in good health.

The chain has TRBV5-1 and TRBJ2-1; no reliable D call. There are 14 residues in the CDR3. Germline loops: CDR1 SGHRS, CDR2 YFSETQ. V was shortened by 0 bases and J by 10 bases, with 14 bases between the two germline ends. CDR3 nucleotides: TGCGCCAGCAGCTTGGGGCTTAGCCTGGGGGAGCAGTTCTTC. Encoded protein: CASSLGLSLGEQFF.

This chain links TRBV19 with TRBJ1-5, with unresolved D. This CDR3 has 17 amino acids. V lost 3 bases, J lost 3 bases, and 18 bases lay in between. CDR1 and CDR2 (germline): LNHDA, SQIVND (reference sequence). In nucleotides, the CDR3 is TGTGCCAGTAGTATGGGCCATAGACGGACTAACAATCAGCCCCAGCATTTT. Translating gives CASSMGHRRTNNQPQHF.

The rearrangement uses TRBV7-3 and TRBJ1-1; D uncertain. Per germline, CDR1 SGHTA and CDR2 FQGTGA. This CDR3 comprises 9 residues. Trimming removed 8 bases from V and 10 bases from J, with 8 bases in between. The CDR3 DNA is TGTGCCAGCGTTGGAGCAGCTTTCTTT. Protein product: CASVGAAFF.

The chain joins TRBV30 to TRBJ2-2, with D uncertain. Looked up from germline, CDR1 is GTSNPN and CDR2 is SVGIG (reference sequence). V shed 5 bases and J shed 2 bases, with 3 bases lying between them. This CDR3 comprises 11 residues. CDR3 sequence reads: CAWYNTGELFF. The DNA for the CDR3 is TGTGCCTGGTATAACACCGGGGAGCTGTTTTTT.

This clone was seen repeatedly, ten times or more. The chain has TRBV5-1 and TRBJ2-7; TRBD2 might be the D (5 bases). Germline-derived CDR1 and CDR2 are SGHRS and YFSETQ. With 5 bases removed from V and 5 bases from J, the gap between germline ends came to 23 bases. The CDR3 runs 16 residues. The CDR3 nucleotides read TGCGCCAGCAGTCGTCAAACTAGTCGGCTTTTTAACGAGCAGTACTTC. This sequence encodes CASSRQTSRLFNEQYF.

The chain employs TRBV7-9 and TRBJ2-4; TRBD2 matches 15 bases. The length of the CDR3 is 18 residues. Germline V gene sequence: CDR1 SEHNR, CDR2 FQNEAQ (reference sequence). V shed 5 bases, J shed 0 bases, and the junction held 5 bases outside the gene matches. The CDR3 DNA is TGTGCCAGCAGCACCGGGACTAGCGGGGGGTTAGCCAAAAACATTCAGTACTTC. It yields the protein CASSTGTSGGLAKNIQYF.

This clone turned up a few times. Other DNA variants within this sample encode the same CDR3. The chain recombines TRBV5-4 with TRBJ1-4; 9 positions match TRBD1. Germline V gives CDR1 SGHNT, CDR2 YYREEE (reference sequence). The ends lost 4 bases at V and 7 bases at J; junction bases unmatched: 5. The CDR3 totals 14 residues. As DNA, the CDR3 is TGTGCCAGCAGCCTACAGGGGGCAGGTGAAAAACTGTTTTTT. This encodes CASSLQGAGEKLFF. Full variable domain (outside the CDR3, taken from reference TRBV5-4 and TRBJ1-4): ETGVTQSPTHLIKTRGQQVTLRCSSQSGHNTVSWYQQALGQGPQFIFQYYREEENGRGNFPPRFSGLQFPNYSSELNVNALELDDSALYLCASSLQGAGEKLFFGSGTQLSVL.

The chain combines TRBV5-1 with TRBJ2-5; D call uncertain. The germline CDR1 and CDR2 sequences are SGHRS and YFSETQ. There are 15 residues in the CDR3. V was cut by 0 bases and J by 5 bases, with 14 bases left in between. CDR3 nucleotides: TGCGCCAGCAGCTTGGGATTGGGGAAATCGGAGACCCAGTACTTC. It encodes CASSLGLGKSETQYF.

The J gene is TRBJ2-7, the V gene TRBV7-8; D not resolved. Trimming cost V 1 base and J 6 bases, with 10 bases left between them. Germline V gene lookup returns CDR1 SGHVS and CDR2 FQNEAQ. CDR3 length equals 13 residues. The CDR3 is CASSLGPLAEQYF. CDR3 DNA: TGTGCCAGCAGCTTAGGGCCTCTGGCCGAGCAGTACTTC.

This chain links TRBV3-1 (or the pseudogene TRBV3-2) with TRBJ1-2, with 9 bases that match TRBD1. This CDR3 contains 13 residues. CDR1 and CDR2 (germline): LGHDT, YNNKEL (reference sequence). The V gene end was trimmed by 1 base and the J gene end by 8 bases; junction bases not matched to a gene: 2. The CDR3: CASSQGTGDGYTF. The CDR3 nucleotides read TGTGCCAGCAGCCAAGGGACAGGGGACGGCTACACCTTC.

This chain links TRBV6-6 with TRBJ2-7, with D perhaps matching TRBD2 (7 bases). The germline V and J ends were trimmed by 8 bases and 8 bases, with 13 bases remaining between them. The CDR3 loop spans 11 amino acids. From germline, CDR1 is MNHNY and CDR2 SVGAGI (reference sequence). CDR3 sequence: CASGGGGQQYF. The DNA of the CDR3 is TGTGCCAGCGGAGGGGGGGGCCAGCAGTACTTC.

This chain joins TRBV29-1 and TRBJ1-1, with TRBD1 as a possible D gene (5 bases). V lost 2 bases and J 1 base, leaving 20 bases between the germline ends. The CDR3 extends over 17 amino acids. CDR1 SQVTM and CDR2 ANQGSEA come from the germline V gene. This CDR3 is CSVESMRAGLRNTEAFF. The DNA for the CDR3 is TGCAGCGTTGAATCTATGAGGGCAGGGCTACGGAACACTGAAGCTTTCTTT.

This rearrangement joins TRBV10-3 to TRBJ1-3; D gene ambiguous. The CDR3 totals 15 residues. The V and J ends lost 4 bases and 4 bases respectively, with 14 bases between them. Germline CDR1 and CDR2: ENHRY and SYGVKD. CDR3 in DNA: TGTGCCATCAGTGCGATGCTGCGAGAGGGAAACACCATATATTTT. Translation: CAISAMLREGNTIYF.

This clone appeared a few times. The genes are TRBV12-3 or TRBV12-4 and TRBJ2-7; D may be TRBD2 (6 bases). V lost 5 bases, J lost 3 bases, and 8 bases lay in between. This CDR3 has 12 residues. The CDR3 DNA is TGTGCCAGCAGTCCCGGGAGCTACGAGCAGTACTTC. It encodes CASSPGSYEQYF.

The chain recombines TRBV29-1 with TRBJ1-1; D is undetermined. The germline V and J ends were trimmed by 7 bases and 1 base, with 13 bases remaining between them. Looked up from germline, CDR1 is SQVTM and CDR2 is ANQGSEA. The CDR3 is 13 amino acids. The DNA of the CDR3 is TGCAGCGCTTCGGAACATGAGAACACTGAAGCTTTCTTT. Its protein product is CSASEHENTEAFF.

The chain combines TRBV9 with TRBJ2-3; D tentatively reads TRBD1 or TRBD2 (5 bases each). The CDR3 covers 16 residues. Trimming took off 0 bases at V and 0 bases at J, with 11 bases between the two ends. Germline CDR1 reads SGDLS; CDR2 reads YYNGEE. CDR3 in DNA: TGTGCCAGCAGCGTAGGGGGCGGGTCGAGCACAGATACGCAGTATTTT. It specifies CASSVGGGSSTDTQYF.

The rearrangement joins TRBV5-1 to TRBJ1-6; the match to TRBD1 covers 7 bases. V trimming: 0 bases; J trimming: 0 bases; junction bases outside the gene matches: 3. From germline, CDR1 is SGHRS and CDR2 YFSETQ. The CDR3 covers 17 residues. The CDR3 DNA reads as TGCGCCAGCAGCTTGGGGGGACAGAGCTCCTATAATTCACCCCTCCACTTT. Residues: CASSLGGQSSYNSPLHF. Full variable domain (remainder filled in from reference TRBV5-1 and TRBJ1-6): KAGVTQTPRYLIKTRGQQVTLSCSPISGHRSVSWYQQTPGQGLQFLFEYFSETQRNKGNFPGRFSGRQFSNSRSEMNVSTLELGDSALYLCASSLGGQSSYNSPLHFGNGTRLTVT.

The chain joins TRBV27 to TRBJ2-3; D perhaps matches TRBD2 (6 bases). The germline V and J ends were trimmed by 5 bases and 7 bases, with 19 bases remaining between them. Germline V gene sequence: CDR1 MNHEY, CDR2 SMNVEV (reference sequence). The CDR3 is made up of 15 amino acids. CDR3 bases: TGTGCCAGCAGTATAAAAATCCCGGGACTCCATACGCAGTATTTT. Translated, it gives CASSIKIPGLHTQYF.